A selection of T cell receptor beta chains follows, all from one sample in a study of blood T cells in healthy people across ages. TCRdb processed the 5' RACE reads anew with MiXCR; each CDR3 protein has one entry. The sample has about 510,000 distinct CDR3 sequences, roughly a quarter seen once. These same records also appear under a second study, on T cells of mothers and their children.

Material: blood. The receptors derive from a boy aged 2 to 10 in good health. Each CDR3 is given with its conserved first and last residue.

v_gene: TRBV2
len: 15
CDR3aa: CASSVDRSSNQPQHF

v_gene: TRBV10-3
len: 14
CDR3aa: CAIRPAGTAYEQYF

v_gene: TRBV6-6
len: 15
CDR3aa: CASKKTFSNTGELFF

v_gene: TRBV7-8
len: 18
CDR3aa: CASSSHGGSRGGRNEQFF

v_gene: TRBV6-4
len: 14
CDR3aa: CASSDGVYTGELFF

v_gene: TRBV20-1
len: 15
CDR3aa: CSARVAGGPVDTQYF

v_gene: TRBV7-2
len: 14
CDR3aa: CASSLGRHPGKLFF

v_gene: TRBV6-5
len: 14
CDR3aa: CASRSGTGGNTVYF

v_gene: TRBV4-1
len: 17
CDR3aa: CASSQLWMGQSNQPQHF

v_gene: TRBV4-2
len: 14
CDR3aa: CASSRQRGPYEQYF

v_gene: TRBV4-1
len: 14
CDR3aa: CASSQVGVTGELFF

v_gene: TRBV20-1
len: 15
CDR3aa: CSASRAGGGSDIQYF

v_gene: TRBV7-3
len: 13
CDR3aa: CVSSSGPNNEQFF

v_gene: TRBV28
len: 14
CDR3aa: CASSFTGASYGYTF

v_gene: TRBV14
len: 16
CDR3aa: CASSLGTGLSQETQYF

v_gene: TRBV12-3/TRBV12-4
len: 14
CDR3aa: CASSPRQGGDTQYF

v_gene: TRBV7-9
len: 16
CDR3aa: CASRQHNSRTNEKLFF

v_gene: TRBV2
len: 18
CDR3aa: CASSGVGRGRTGANVLTF

v_gene: TRBV20-1
len: 16
CDR3aa: CSAREHGTLRYNEQFF

v_gene: TRBV10-2
len: 16
CDR3aa: CASSENLAGDGETQYF

v_gene: TRBV5-1
len: 13
CDR3aa: CASRSLIPYEQYF

v_gene: TRBV20-1
len: 15
CDR3aa: CSARAQGLSGNTIYF

v_gene: TRBV5-5
len: 15
CDR3aa: CASSLGVGDPYEQYF

v_gene: TRBV20-1
len: 13
CDR3aa: CSASSGTAYEQYF

v_gene: TRBV19
len: 14
CDR3aa: CASSKQGLGTEAFF

v_gene: TRBV10-3
len: 15
CDR3aa: CAISQAGGTPYEQFF

v_gene: TRBV30
len: 13
CDR3aa: CAWSLDRGYEQFF

v_gene: TRBV7-6
len: 15
CDR3aa: CASSLARFWGDTQYF

v_gene: TRBV20-1
len: 15
CDR3aa: CSARAGGAGNSPLHF

v_gene: TRBV7-9
len: 16
CDR3aa: CASTRRTSGQGYEQYF

v_gene: TRBV12-3/TRBV12-4
len: 15
CDR3aa: CASNRSGQGGYEQYF

v_gene: TRBV29-1
len: 16
CDR3aa: CSVGPVGGGKDTEAFF

v_gene: TRBV3-1
len: 16
CDR3aa: CASSPSGQSVQETQYF

v_gene: TRBV28
len: 17
CDR3aa: CASSLIGNLPANEKLFF

v_gene: TRBV15
len: 12
CDR3aa: CATSGQGNEQYF

v_gene: TRBV10-3
len: 17
CDR3aa: CAIRGTSGRPSYNEQFF

v_gene: TRBV7-7
len: 14
CDR3aa: CASSLGFAYETQYF

v_gene: TRBV30
len: 16
CDR3aa: CAWSGRDSYYGNTIYF

v_gene: TRBV3-1
len: 15
CDR3aa: CASSQVMAGQETQYF

v_gene: TRBV20-1
len: 15
CDR3aa: CSARASGGWGETQYF

v_gene: TRBV19
len: 14
CDR3aa: CASSIRVGNSPLHF

v_gene: TRBV18
len: 13
CDR3aa: CASSPGQVYEQYF

v_gene: TRBV4-1
len: 18
CDR3aa: CASSHLPNRDPNTGELFF

v_gene: TRBV9
len: 16
CDR3aa: CASSVVGTSGYNEQFF

v_gene: TRBV7-3
len: 16
CDR3aa: CASSLSTGDMNQPQHF

v_gene: TRBV12-3/TRBV12-4
len: 15
CDR3aa: CASSLRGGEGTEAFF

v_gene: TRBV9
len: 15
CDR3aa: CASSVFTGGMDIQYF

v_gene: TRBV2
len: 14
CDR3aa: CASRLTGGSYEQYF

v_gene: TRBV20-1
len: 17
CDR3aa: CSARDQDRGKTNYGYTF

v_gene: TRBV4-1
len: 16
CDR3aa: CASSSTGLAGQETQYF

v_gene: TRBV3-1
len: 14
CDR3aa: CASSQDGFRREQYF

v_gene: TRBV5-4
len: 14
CDR3aa: CASSPAGDRRTQYF

v_gene: TRBV12-3/TRBV12-4
len: 15
CDR3aa: CASSPTGNSNQPQHF

v_gene: TRBV12-3/TRBV12-4
len: 17
CDR3aa: CASSFITSSVSYNEQFF

v_gene: TRBV7-9
len: 13
CDR3aa: CASSPDRVGEQFF